This TCR beta chain was captured in a study of cytomegalovirus exposure and HLA in healthy donors (dated by TCRdb to the late 2010s). About the full investigation: An earlier analysis of some 600 of the donors reported approximately 280 Gb of sequence data and around 120 million unique TCR beta sequences obtained from roughly 180 million T cells. The number of typed donors differed by locus: about 620-640 for A, B, C, DRB1 and DQB1; approximately 540 for DQA1; some 610 for DPA1; and roughly 450 for DPB1. Using immunosequencing, the study profiled T cell repertoires from around 680 subjects and related those repertoires to cytomegalovirus serostatus. Across 300 to 400 genotyped donors of the cohort, an average of approximately 240,000 unique TCR beta nucleotide sequences per donor were sequenced, and roughly a sixth of those sequences were non-productive. To study patterns of TCR occurrence, a later analysis re-analyzed previously published TCR beta repertoires from 550 to 800 donors and added high-resolution HLA genotyping. The aim of the study was to test whether cataloging public T cell receptors could identify signatures of past pathogen exposure. Roughly 300 gigabases of sequencing data and around 90 million unique TCR sequences made up an early release that covered several hundred HLA-typed donors. The later analysis used no new phenotypic data to find candidate immune exposures, relying instead on TCR beta sequences and their occurrence across donors. To decide whether each TCR beta V gene segment behaved as functional or pseudogenic, an earlier analysis of several hundred of the donors relied on high-throughput TCR beta sequencing. The study combined high-throughput TCR immunosequencing, statistical association of individual TCRs with disease status, and machine learning to predict cytomegalovirus infection status. A later genetic analysis took genome-wide SNP genotypes for about three fifths of the roughly 670 donors and used that subset as a discovery cohort. Because of strong linkage in the cohort, five DR-DQ haplotypes were treated as single units for association and clustering. HLA typing covered class I and class II loci at four-digit resolution. Along with the roughly 700-subject first cohort, a separate validation cohort of more than 90 different subjects was used. Donor age, sex, ethnicity and CMV serostatus were collected together with the repertoire data. Every repertoire in the discovery cohort had been generated on one and the same sequencing platform. The genetic ancestry cluster associated with self-reported Caucasian donors included about four fifths of the roughly 390 genotyped donors.

Taken from cysteine to phenylalanine, the CDR3 has 16 residues. Of the read, only the CDR3 DNA is kept; its 48 bases are in frame from base 1. V is cut back by 1 base and J by 6 bases, with 6 bases in the junction unmatched. CDR1 and CDR2 were assigned from the germline V gene (reference sequence) as SEHNR and FQNEAQ. Study-wide findings and limitations: According to a later analysis, parvovirus B19, influenza, CMV and Epstein-Barr virus appeared linked to several top co-occurrence clusters. Sequencing depth was assumed to be roughly uniform across donors in the presence/absence analyses, though that assumption may not hold. The authors suggested that the approach could potentially be extended to other disease states and immunological phenotypes. A later analysis associated 15,000 to 20,000 TCR beta sequences with specific HLA alleles at a false discovery rate of 0.05. The classifier was reported to diagnose cytomegalovirus status with high specificity and sensitivity in both the original and validation cohorts. In a later analysis, the rate of TCR association differed among HLA loci, with DRB1 alleles having the most associated TCRs and HLA-C alleles having the fewest. Because some donors lacked HLA typing at each locus, the association tests relied only on the typed subset. While some public TCRs were present in many individuals, most TCR sequences turned up only very rarely across donors. The earlier analysis of about 600 of the donors excluded about 16 rarely observed V segments, including chromosome 9 orphons, because counts were too low. CMV serostatus was the only immune exposure information available for the cohort. In a later analysis, HLA-associated TCR beta chains were found to be more clonally expanded and to have lower generation probabilities than equally common non-associated chains. Correlated functional status among segregating V segments might reflect linkage disequilibrium, but an unknown experimental factor could not be ruled out. Most CMV-associated TCR beta chains appeared to be HLA-restricted in a later analysis, and the HLA associations seemed to be driven largely by CMV exposure. In an earlier analysis of some 540 of the donors, most TCR beta V segments appeared in productive rearrangements about 87% or about 30% of the time, broadly matching IMGT annotations. The study listed 164 TCR beta chains as associated with cytomegalovirus. Because the 87-base-pair reads could not distinguish some IMGT-functional V segments, including TRBV6-2 and TRBV6-3, those segments were excluded. According to a later genetic analysis, donors in an Asian-associated ancestry cluster had fewer N-insertions in productive TCRs than the approximately 700-donor mean. The cohort was sequenced for TCR beta chains only, and without alpha or paired-chain data the features that could be detected were limited. The sequencing pipeline was judged likely to have produced a cluster of highly shared sequence variants as a technical artifact. In a later genetic analysis, a missense DCLRE1C variant was associated with V-gene and J-gene trimming of TCR beta chains, and the association was replicated in an independent cohort. A further reported finding was that TCR beta sequences accurately predicted the HLA-A and HLA-B alleles for most subjects in the first cohort. In vitro tests confirmed that a few of the cytomegalovirus-associated TCR beta chains recognize cytomegalovirus antigens. Assigning TCR associations to individual alleles was difficult when HLA alleles, especially DR and DQ, strongly co-occurred.

The cohort consisted of 666 healthy bone marrow donors. Cohort members were all nominally healthy when sampled, although unrecorded immune exposures were likely present. The donor was CMV seronegative and belonged to the group of around 400 seronegative cohort members. A peripheral blood sample was collected from each donor, and TCR beta sequencing was performed on peripheral blood mononuclear cells. Genomic DNA extraction from the blood cell samples was performed with the Qiagen DNeasy Blood Extraction Kit. With regard to this clone: It has no known antigen specificity. No base qualities exist here, and no much larger clone lies one base off it.

Preparation of the library involved the immunoSEQ multiplex PCR assay. The multiplex PCR relied on a mix of 60 forward primers for TCR Vbeta segments and 13 reverse primers for TCR Jbeta segments. A multiplex PCR assay on genomic DNA amplified the CDR3 region of rearranged TCR beta genes. Amplified TCR beta libraries were sequenced as 87-base-pair reads on the Illumina HiSeq System. In the authors' own workflow: Across the 666 repertoires, a later analysis counted some 81 million unique TCR beta chains, around 11 million of which were shared by at least two donors. Raw reads were error-corrected and collapsed into unique sequences with a nearest-neighbor algorithm that merged closely related sequences to remove PCR and sequencing errors. To assign V, D and J gene segments, CDR3 sequences were aligned to IMGT reference sequences. Each retained sequence needed at least a six-nucleotide match to both a V gene segment and a J gene segment. Rearrangements were classified as productive when the CDR3 lacked stop codons and remained in frame with V and J, and all other rearrangements were classified as non-productive. CDR3 was defined according to IMGT convention as the region running from the second conserved V-encoded cysteine to the conserved J-encoded phenylalanine. The earlier analysis of fewer than 700 of the donors excluded sequences that lacked an unambiguous match to a single V gene segment. In an earlier analysis of approximately 500 of the donors, a V segment was called functional when productive rearrangements were above 56.7%, and segregating when the standard deviation between donors exceeded 5%. A statistical classification framework was built to diagnose cytomegalovirus status from the catalog of TCR beta chain sequences. In a later analysis, V and J genes were assigned by comparing TCR nucleotide sequences against IMGT/GENE-DB human TR gene sequences. In a later analysis, CDR3 sequences and most-parsimonious VDJ recombination scenarios were assigned using the TCRdist pipeline. A later analysis defined each TCR beta chain by its CDR3 amino acid sequence plus V-gene family, and excluded reads lacking a unique V-gene family. A later analysis removed 550 to 700 highly shared, low-generation-probability nucleotide sequences to deal with suspected cross-contamination and a sequencing artifact. A later analysis calculated a clonal expansion index for each public chain from normalized within-repertoire ranks of inferred template counts. In a later analysis, generation probabilities were computed with a VDJ recombination model fitted to out-of-frame rearrangements, and the resulting probabilities were checked against IGoR. A later analysis scored TCR-TCR, TCR-HLA and TCR-CMV co-occurrence with hypergeometric tests, applying a repertoire-size bias correction to TCR pairs. In a later analysis, false discovery rates were estimated by permuting HLA or CMV assignments 20 times. In a later analysis, co-occurring TCRs were grouped with DBSCAN, and TCRdist sequence similarity was added when clustering was performed within HLA-allele-positive subsets. Co-occurrence clustering excluded repertoires with fewer than 30,000 or more than 120,000 public chains, plus five with anomalous nucleotide sharing. This is the immuneACCESS table as TCRdb keeps it, with only in-frame sequences that have V and J called. A part of the clones is gone; compared with another copy, unresolved V genes explain less than half, and the rest is unexplained. V, J and clone size are those of that table, while D and trimming were read from the DNA. The sample table holds over 150,000 clones, of which roughly 80% were seen once. The ten largest make up about 4.4% of the sample.

Sequenced input: PBMCs. Recombination linked TRBV7-9 to TRBJ1-1, with 12 bases aligning to TRBD1. The sequence was obtained from a middle-aged man in good health and CMV-seronegative. The base sequence is TGTGCCAGCAGCTTAGAGCGGGACAGGGGGCTGGCTGAAGCTTTCTTT. Its translation is CASSLERDRGLAEAFF.